Listed below are T cell receptor beta chains from one sample, sequenced in a study of T-cell reconstitution after alpha-beta-depleted transplantation in children. A single record per CDR3 protein comes from TCRdb applying MiXCR to the PCR reads. The sample holds 200,000 or so distinct CDR3 sequences, roughly 6% seen once. Sample: PBMCs, taken before TCRalphabeta/CD19-depleted stem cell transplant. The receptors were sampled from a girl in the first two years of life with combined immunodeficiency, due to receive a stem cell transplant. The CDR3 runs from the conserved cysteine through the conserved F or W. A D gene is named only where the DNA matches it firmly. Expanded clones are given a class, and other clones once, few, many or no size at all.

clone size | J gene | V gene | D gene | CDR3 protein | CDR3 DNA
many | TRBJ2-7 | TRBV5-6 | NA | CASEFQGGYEQYF | TGTGCCAGCGAATTCCAAGGGGGCTACGAGCAGTACTTC
many | TRBJ2-5 | TRBV12-3/TRBV12-4 | NA | CASSLNRKTQYF | TGTGCCAGCAGTTTAAATCGGAAGACCCAGTACTTC
many | TRBJ2-4 | TRBV20-1 | TRBD2 | CSATTSPKNIQYF | TGCAGTGCTACGACTAGCCCAAAAAACATTCAGTACTTC
many | TRBJ2-2 | TRBV20-1 | TRBD2 | CSARGLAGVTGELFF | TGCAGTGCTAGAGGACTAGCGGGTGTTACCGGGGAGCTGTTTTTT
many | TRBJ2-1 | TRBV11-2 | TRBD2 | CASSLDSTSEISYNEQFF | TGTGCCAGCAGCTTAGATTCGACTAGCGAAATTTCCTACAATGAGCAGTTCTTC
many | TRBJ2-7 | TRBV5-1 | NA | CASSIDPNYEQYF | TGCGCCAGCAGCATCGACCCCAACTACGAGCAGTACTTC
many | TRBJ2-1 | TRBV13 | NA | CASSPRDLFSYNEQFF | TGTGCCAGCAGCCCCAGGGACTTATTCTCCTACAATGAGCAGTTCTTC
many | TRBJ1-2 | TRBV14 | NA | CASSQDYYGYTF | TGTGCCAGCAGCCAAGATTACTATGGCTACACCTTC
many | TRBJ2-7 | TRBV3-1 | NA | CASSPKSSGAAYEQYF | TGTGCCAGCAGCCCAAAGAGTAGTGGGGCGGCCTACGAGCAGTACTTC
many | TRBJ2-2 | TRBV7-8 | TRBD2 | CASSGFLYVAGRRAGELFF | TGTGCCAGCAGCGGGTTCCTCTATGTAGCGGGACGCAGGGCCGGGGAGCTGTTTTTT
many | TRBJ2-5 | TRBV2 | NA | CASTREGQETQYF | TGTGCCAGCACCCGGGAAGGACAAGAGACCCAGTACTTC
many | TRBJ2-7 | TRBV4-3 | NA | CASSQYLAYEQYF | TGCGCCAGCAGCCAATATCTAGCTTACGAGCAGTACTTC
many | TRBJ2-7 | TRBV7-8 | NA | CASGHSLNEQYF | TGTGCCAGCGGGCATTCGCTCAACGAGCAGTACTTC
many | TRBJ2-7 | TRBV25-1 | NA | CASSIAGAHEQYF | TGTGCCAGCAGTATAGCAGGGGCCCACGAGCAGTACTTC
many | TRBJ1-1 | TRBV7-9 | TRBD1 | CASSPGTGKMDTEAFF | TGTGCCAGCAGCCCTGGGACAGGGAAAATGGACACTGAAGCTTTCTTT
many | TRBJ1-3 | TRBV5-1 | TRBD1 | CASSFSLGQGIGNTIYF | TGCGCCAGCAGCTTCTCCCTCGGACAGGGAATTGGAAACACCATATATTTT
few | TRBJ2-1 | TRBV9 | TRBD2 | CASSALPGSSGLSYNEQFF | TGTGCCAGCAGCGCCCTACCCGGTAGTAGCGGGTTGTCTTACAATGAGCAGTTCTTC
many | TRBJ2-4 | TRBV3-1 | TRBD2 | CASSQGLAGVWVAKNIQYF | TGTGCCAGCAGCCAGGGACTAGCGGGAGTATGGGTAGCCAAAAACATTCAGTACTTC
many | TRBJ2-1 | TRBV5-6 | NA | CASSAHRASNEQFF | TGTGCCAGCAGCGCACACCGGGCGAGCAATGAGCAGTTCTTC
NA | TRBJ2-5 | TRBV5-5 | NA | CASSIPRGRETQYF | TGTGCCAGCAGCATCCCCAGGGGCAGAGAGACCCAGTACTTC
NA | TRBJ2-7 | TRBV4-3 | NA | CASSQGSEAYEQYF | TGCGCCAGCAGCCAAGGGAGCGAGGCCTACGAGCAGTACTTC
NA | TRBJ2-4 | TRBV4-2 | TRBD2 | CASSPPLAGVENIQYF | TGTGCCAGCAGCCCCCCACTAGCGGGGGTAGAGAACATTCAGTACTTC
many | TRBJ2-5 | TRBV7-2 | TRBD1 | CASSLAPIQGAETQYF | TGTGCCAGCAGCTTAGCCCCAATACAGGGGGCGGAGACCCAGTACTTC
many | TRBJ2-3 | TRBV15 | TRBD2 | CATSRGKREITDTQYF | TGTGCCACCAGCAGAGGAAAGCGGGAGATTACAGATACGCAGTATTTT
many | TRBJ2-5 | TRBV4-3 | TRBD2 | CASSRGTSGQETQYF | TGCGCCAGCAGCCGGGGGACTAGCGGCCAAGAGACCCAGTACTTC
many | TRBJ1-1 | TRBV11-3 | NA | CASGGNQAAAFF | TGTGCCAGTGGGGGGAACCAGGCAGCAGCTTTCTTT